This passage covers 16 T cell receptor beta chains from one sample sequenced in a study of blood T cell repertoires in COVID-19. Repertoires were generated with immunoSEQ multiplex PCR, while TCRdb's copy carries only in-frame clones and drops some. The profile shows some 350,000 clones, around 89% of them singletons. The sequenced material came from PBMCs or T cells enriched from blood (not recorded which). These TCRs come from a man aged 18-30 years who had recovered from COVID-19.

V usage is TRBV7-3 and J usage is TRBJ2-1; 12 bases fit TRBD2. From germline, CDR1 is SGHTA and CDR2 FQGTGA. After removal of 2 bases from V and 8 bases from J, the junction contained 10 bases not matched to a gene. The CDR3 loop spans 17 amino acids. The DNA for the CDR3 is TGTGCCAGCAGCTTACTTCCCGGACTAGCGGGATCTTATGAGCAGTTCTTC. Encoded protein: CASSLLPGLAGSYEQFF.

The chain recombines TRBV5-1 with TRBJ1-4, with 12 positions matching TRBD1. CDR1 SGHRS and CDR2 YFSETQ come from the germline V gene. This CDR3 region has 16 residues. Trimming cost V 3 bases and J 3 bases; bases outside gene matches: 3. CDR3 sequence reads: CASSSGTGGSNEKLFF. The CDR3 coding sequence is TGCGCCAGCAGCTCCGGGACAGGGGGCTCTAATGAAAAACTGTTTTTT.

The CDR3 loop reads CASSFETASFGSPLHF. The CDR3 bases are TGTGCCAGCAGTTTCGAGACAGCTTCCTTTGGTTCACCCCTCCACTTT. This chain uses TRBV6-5 with TRBJ1-6, with D tentatively TRBD1 (5 bases). V lost 4 bases, J lost 9 bases, and 19 bases lay in between. The germline gives CDR1 MNHEY, CDR2 SVGAGI. The CDR3 loop spans 16 amino acids.

This chain connects TRBV21-1 to TRBJ1-2. TRBV21-1 is termed a pseudogene. This CDR3 contains 14 residues. CDR3 residues: CASIRGGQDYGYTF. CDR3 nucleotide sequence: TGTGCCAGCATAAGGGGGGGGCAAGACTATGGCTACACCTTC.

Only one count was recorded for this clone. This chain links TRBV28 with TRBJ1-5; a possible D gene is TRBD1 (5 bases). Per the germline V gene, CDR1 is MDHEN and CDR2 is SYDVKM. This CDR3 spans 17 amino acids. V dropped 1 base and J dropped 1 base, with 14 bases sitting between them. As DNA, the CDR3 is TGTGCCAGCAGTTTATCATGGGGCCAGGCGAGCAATCAGCCCCAGCATTTT. As protein: CASSLSWGQASNQPQHF.

This chain links TRBV18 with TRBJ2-1; 10 nucleotides align to TRBD2. V lost 3 bases, J lost 2 bases, and 4 bases stayed unmatched. The germline V gene encodes CDR1 KGHSH and CDR2 LQKENI. The CDR3 has 16 residues. In DNA form, the CDR3 reads TGTGCCAGCTCACCCAGACTAGCGGGTACCTACAATGAGCAGTTCTTC. It is translated as CASSPRLAGTYNEQFF.

The rearrangement uses TRBV7-2 and TRBJ1-3; D is uncertain. Germline V gene sequence: CDR1 SGHTA, CDR2 FQGNSA. The ends were cut back, 2 bases at V and 3 bases at J, with 8 bases in the middle. The CDR3 totals 14 residues. CDR3 sequence: CASSLRQDGNTIYF. The CDR3 DNA reads TGTGCCAGCAGCTTACGGCAGGATGGAAACACCATATATTTT. The complete variable domain, with remaining parts taken from reference TRBV7-2 and TRBJ1-3, reads GAGVSQSPSNKVTEKGKDVELRCDPISGHTALYWYRQSLGQGLEFLIYFQGNSAPDKSGLPSDRFSAERTGGSVSTLTIQRTQQEDSAVYLCASSLRQDGNTIYFGEGSWLTVV.

The V call is TRBV11-2, the J call TRBJ2-4; D is possibly TRBD2 (6 bases). Germline V gives CDR1 SGHAT, CDR2 FQNNGV. CDR3 length: 14 amino acids. Deletions cut 9 bases from V and 2 bases from J, with 14 bases between. The CDR3 loop reads CASREWETKNIQYF. The CDR3 nucleotides read TGTGCCAGTCGGGAGTGGGAAACCAAAAACATTCAGTACTTC.

This sequence joins TRBV18 and TRBJ1-6; 9 bases align to TRBD1. Trimming cost V 2 bases and J 3 bases; bases outside gene matches: 8. Per the germline V gene, CDR1 is KGHSH and CDR2 is LQKENI. The CDR3 runs 18 residues. DNA for the CDR3: TGTGCCAGCTCACCAGGTCCGGGACAGGGACTCTATAATTCACCCCTCCACTTT. Translating it yields CASSPGPGQGLYNSPLHF. The full variable domain, rest sourced from reference TRBV18 and TRBJ1-6, is NAGVMQNPRHLVRRRGQEARLRCSPMKGHSHVYWYRQLPEEGLKFMVYLQKENIIDESGMPKERFSAEFPKEGPSILRIQQVVRGDSAAYFCASSPGPGQGLYNSPLHFGNGTRLTVT.

J is TRBJ2-2 and V is TRBV3-1 (or the pseudogene TRBV3-2); 13 positions agree with TRBD2. Germline-derived CDR1 and CDR2 are LGHDT and YNNKEL (reference sequence). The V and J ends lost 0 bases and 13 bases, in that order; junction bases with no gene match: 8. The CDR3 runs to 16 residues. The CDR3 nucleotides are TGTGCCAGCAGCCAAGAGGCACTAGCGGGGGGGCAGGTGCTGTTTTTT. It codes for CASSQEALAGGQVLFF.

The genes are TRBV14 and TRBJ2-7; possibly TRBD1 for D (6 bases). Germline V gives CDR1 SGHDN, CDR2 FVKESK. CDR3 length: 15 residues. V was trimmed by 0 bases and J by 3 bases, leaving 12 bases between them. The CDR3 DNA sequence: TGTGCCAGCAGCCAAGATCTGGGGGACATCTACGAGCAGTACTTC. Translation gives CASSQDLGDIYEQYF.

This clone appeared a single time. The chain couples TRBV5-1 to TRBJ2-5; 8 nucleotides match TRBD2. The V gene end was trimmed by 3 bases and the J gene end by 1 base; junction bases not matched to a gene: 2. Germline V gene sequence: CDR1 SGHRS, CDR2 YFSETQ. The CDR3 consists of 14 residues. The CDR3 DNA reads TGCGCCAGCAGCTCGGGACTAGTCCAAGAGACCCAGTACTTC. Translated: CASSSGLVQETQYF.

This clone was observed once. The rearrangement uses TRBV2 and TRBJ1-4; the match to TRBD1 covers 8 bases. Looked up from germline, CDR1 is SNHLY and CDR2 is FYNNEI. The trim removed 10 bases at V and 8 bases at J, leaving 9 bases unmatched. The CDR3 is made up of 13 amino acids. CDR3 sequence: CATSTGAREKLFF. DNA of the CDR3: TGTGCCACCTCGACAGGGGCACGGGAAAAACTGTTTTTT.

The chain couples TRBV6-5 to TRBJ1-5, with unresolved D. Trimming removed 6 bases at V and 4 bases at J, with 13 bases between. Germline V gene data show CDR1 as MNHEY and CDR2 as SVGAGI. The CDR3 is made up of 14 amino acids. CDR3 loop: CASSRGGPNQPQHF. The CDR3 DNA is TGTGCCAGCAGCCGCGGTGGTCCTAATCAGCCCCAGCATTTT.

The chain employs TRBV5-5 and TRBJ2-7, with D possibly being TRBD2 (5 bases). The CDR3 consists of 15 residues. The V and J ends lost 3 bases and 3 bases respectively, with 16 bases between them. Germline assignment: CDR1 SGHKS and CDR2 YYEKEE (reference sequence). The CDR3 spells CASSSLAGTFYEQYF. DNA for the CDR3: TGTGCCAGCAGCTCCCTGGCGGGCACCTTCTACGAGCAGTACTTC.

V and J are TRBV6-5 and TRBJ1-5; D ambiguous. CDR1 MNHEY and CDR2 SVGAGI come from the germline V gene. V lost 7 bases and J lost 3, with 16 bases in between. The CDR3 is 15 residues long. The CDR3 region has the DNA TGTGCCAGCACAGAGGTGAGGAACCTCAATCAGCCCCAGCATTTT. It is translated as CASTEVRNLNQPQHF.